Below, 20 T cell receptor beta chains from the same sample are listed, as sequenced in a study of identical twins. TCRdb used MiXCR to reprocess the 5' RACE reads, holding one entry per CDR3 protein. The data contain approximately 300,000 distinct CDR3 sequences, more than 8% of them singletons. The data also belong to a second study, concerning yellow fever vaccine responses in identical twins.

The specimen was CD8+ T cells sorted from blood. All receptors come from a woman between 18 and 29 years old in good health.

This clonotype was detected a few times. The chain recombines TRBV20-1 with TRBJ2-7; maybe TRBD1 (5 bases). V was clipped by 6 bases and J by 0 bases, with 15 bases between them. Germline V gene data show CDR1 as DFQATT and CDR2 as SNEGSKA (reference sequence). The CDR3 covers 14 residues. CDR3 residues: CSARPRQSSYEQYF. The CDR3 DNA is TGCAGTGCCCGGCCGAGACAGTCCTCCTACGAGCAGTACTTC.

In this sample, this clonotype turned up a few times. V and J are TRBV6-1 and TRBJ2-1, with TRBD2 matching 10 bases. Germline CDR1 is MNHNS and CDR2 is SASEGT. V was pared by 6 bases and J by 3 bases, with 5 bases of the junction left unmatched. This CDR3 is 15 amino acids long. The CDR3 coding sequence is TGTGCCAGCAGCCTTAGCGGGGGGAACTACAATGAGCAGTTCTTC. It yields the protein CASSLSGGNYNEQFF.

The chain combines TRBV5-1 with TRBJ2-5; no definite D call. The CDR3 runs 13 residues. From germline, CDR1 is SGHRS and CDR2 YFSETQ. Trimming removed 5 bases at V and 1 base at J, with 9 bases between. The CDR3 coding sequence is TGCGCCAGCAGAGGTCGAAGCCAAGAGACCCAGTACTTC. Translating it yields CASRGRSQETQYF. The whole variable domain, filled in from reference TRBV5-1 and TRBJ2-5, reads KAGVTQTPRYLIKTRGQQVTLSCSPISGHRSVSWYQQTPGQGLQFLFEYFSETQRNKGNFPGRFSGRQFSNSRSEMNVSTLELGDSALYLCASRGRSQETQYFGPGTRLLVL.

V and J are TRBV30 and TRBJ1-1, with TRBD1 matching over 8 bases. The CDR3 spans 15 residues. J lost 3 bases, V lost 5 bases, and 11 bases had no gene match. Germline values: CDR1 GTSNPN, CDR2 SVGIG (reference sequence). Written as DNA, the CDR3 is TGTGCCTGGGGACCTCGGACAGGGCTGGACACTGAAGCTTTCTTT. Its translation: CAWGPRTGLDTEAFF.

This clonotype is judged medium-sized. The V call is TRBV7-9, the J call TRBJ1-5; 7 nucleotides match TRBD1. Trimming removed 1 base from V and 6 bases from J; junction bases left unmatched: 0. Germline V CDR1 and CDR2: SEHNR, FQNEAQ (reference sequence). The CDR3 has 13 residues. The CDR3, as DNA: TGTGCCAGCAGCTTAGGGACAGGTCAGCCCCAGCATTTT. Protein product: CASSLGTGQPQHF.

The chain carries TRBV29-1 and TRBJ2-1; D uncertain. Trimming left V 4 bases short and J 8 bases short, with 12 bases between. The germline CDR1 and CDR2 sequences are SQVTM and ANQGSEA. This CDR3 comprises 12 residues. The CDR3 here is CSVAAVGYEQFF. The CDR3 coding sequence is TGCAGCGTTGCCGCGGTAGGGTATGAGCAGTTCTTC.

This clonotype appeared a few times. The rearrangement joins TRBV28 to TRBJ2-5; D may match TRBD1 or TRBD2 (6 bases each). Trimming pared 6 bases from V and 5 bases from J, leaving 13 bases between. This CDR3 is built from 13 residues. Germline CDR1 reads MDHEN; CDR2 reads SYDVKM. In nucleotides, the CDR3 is TGTGCCAGCAGCTCCAAAGGGGGGGAGACCCAGTACTTC. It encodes CASSSKGGETQYF.

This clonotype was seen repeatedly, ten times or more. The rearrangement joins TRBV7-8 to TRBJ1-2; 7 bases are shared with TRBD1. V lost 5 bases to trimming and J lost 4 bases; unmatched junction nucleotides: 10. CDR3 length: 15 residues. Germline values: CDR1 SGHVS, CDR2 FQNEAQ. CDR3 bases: TGTGCCAGCAGCGTGCGGGACAGCATACCCTATGGCTACACCTTC. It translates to CASSVRDSIPYGYTF.

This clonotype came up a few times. The CDR3 sequence is CSARDQGSYEQYF. In DNA, the CDR3 is TGCAGTGCTAGAGATCAGGGGTCCTACGAGCAGTACTTC. V is TRBV20-1 and J is TRBJ2-7, with D perhaps matching TRBD1 (6 bases). V was shortened by 0 bases and J by 1 base, with 7 bases between the two germline ends. The CDR3 has 13 amino acids. Germline CDR1 is DFQATT and CDR2 is SNEGSKA (reference sequence).

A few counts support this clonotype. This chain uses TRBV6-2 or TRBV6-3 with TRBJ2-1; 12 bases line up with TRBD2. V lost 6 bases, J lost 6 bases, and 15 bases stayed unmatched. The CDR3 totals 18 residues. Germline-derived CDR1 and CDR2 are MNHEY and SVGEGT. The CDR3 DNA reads TGTGCCAGCAGACACCCACCTAGCGGGAGGGCCTACGGCAATGAGCAGTTCTTC. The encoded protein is CASRHPPSGRAYGNEQFF.

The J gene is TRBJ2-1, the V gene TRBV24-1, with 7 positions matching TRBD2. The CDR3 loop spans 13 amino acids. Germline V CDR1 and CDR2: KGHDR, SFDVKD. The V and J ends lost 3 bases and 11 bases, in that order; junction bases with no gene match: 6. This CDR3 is CATSDRGGLKQFF. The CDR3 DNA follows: TGTGCCACCAGTGATCGCGGGGGTCTTAAGCAGTTCTTC.

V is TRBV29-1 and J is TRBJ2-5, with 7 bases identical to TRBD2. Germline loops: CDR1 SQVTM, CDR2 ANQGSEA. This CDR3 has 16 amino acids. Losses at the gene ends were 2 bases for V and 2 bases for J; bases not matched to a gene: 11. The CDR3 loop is CSVERRVAGQQETQYF. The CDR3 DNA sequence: TGCAGCGTTGAAAGGAGAGTAGCGGGTCAACAAGAGACCCAGTACTTC.

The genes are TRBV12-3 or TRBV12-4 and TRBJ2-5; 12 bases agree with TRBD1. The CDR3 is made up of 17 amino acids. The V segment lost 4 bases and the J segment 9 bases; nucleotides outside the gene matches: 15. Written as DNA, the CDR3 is TGTGCCAGCAGTTCGAGCTTGGGACAGGGGGCTCCGACGGCCCAGTACTTC. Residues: CASSSSLGQGAPTAQYF.

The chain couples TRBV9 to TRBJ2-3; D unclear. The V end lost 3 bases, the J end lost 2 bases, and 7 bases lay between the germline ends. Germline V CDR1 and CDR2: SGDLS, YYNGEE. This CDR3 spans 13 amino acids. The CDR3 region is CASSEAFTDTQYF. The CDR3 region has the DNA TGTGCCAGCAGCGAGGCCTTCACAGATACGCAGTATTTT.

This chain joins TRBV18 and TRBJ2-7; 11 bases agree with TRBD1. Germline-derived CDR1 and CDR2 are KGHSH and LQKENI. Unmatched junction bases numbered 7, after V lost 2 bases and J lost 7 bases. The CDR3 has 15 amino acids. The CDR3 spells CASSPEGQGAGEQYF. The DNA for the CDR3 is TGTGCCAGCTCACCAGAAGGACAGGGGGCGGGAGAGCAGTACTTC. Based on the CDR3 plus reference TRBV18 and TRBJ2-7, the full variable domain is NAGVMQNPRHLVRRRGQEARLRCSPMKGHSHVYWYRQLPEEGLKFMVYLQKENIIDESGMPKERFSAEFPKEGPSILRIQQVVRGDSAAYFCASSPEGQGAGEQYFGPGTRLTVT.

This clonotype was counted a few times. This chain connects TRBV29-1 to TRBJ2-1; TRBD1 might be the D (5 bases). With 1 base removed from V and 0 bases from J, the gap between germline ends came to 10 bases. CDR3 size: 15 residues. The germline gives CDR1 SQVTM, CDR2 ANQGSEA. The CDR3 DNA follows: TGCAGCGTTGAAGGGGGCGAGAGCTCCTACAATGAGCAGTTCTTC. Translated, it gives CSVEGGESSYNEQFF.

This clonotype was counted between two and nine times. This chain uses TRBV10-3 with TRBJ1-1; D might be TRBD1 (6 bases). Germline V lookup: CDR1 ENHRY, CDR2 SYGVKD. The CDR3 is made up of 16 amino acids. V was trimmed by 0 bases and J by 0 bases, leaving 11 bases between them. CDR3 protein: CAISESGGWMNTEAFF. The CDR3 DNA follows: TGTGCCATCAGTGAGTCGGGGGGCTGGATGAACACTGAAGCTTTCTTT.

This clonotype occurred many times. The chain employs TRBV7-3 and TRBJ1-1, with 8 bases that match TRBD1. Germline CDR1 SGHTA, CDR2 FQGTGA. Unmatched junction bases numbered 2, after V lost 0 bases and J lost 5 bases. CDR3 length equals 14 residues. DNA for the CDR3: TGTGCCAGCAGCTTAACCGGACAGGGTACTGAAGCTTTCTTT. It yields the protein CASSLTGQGTEAFF. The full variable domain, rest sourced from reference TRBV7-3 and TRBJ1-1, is GAGVSQTPSNKVTEKGKYVELRCDPISGHTALYWYRQSLGQGPEFLIYFQGTGAADDSGLPNDRFFAVRPEGSVSTLKIQRTERGDSAVYLCASSLTGQGTEAFFGQGTRLTVV.

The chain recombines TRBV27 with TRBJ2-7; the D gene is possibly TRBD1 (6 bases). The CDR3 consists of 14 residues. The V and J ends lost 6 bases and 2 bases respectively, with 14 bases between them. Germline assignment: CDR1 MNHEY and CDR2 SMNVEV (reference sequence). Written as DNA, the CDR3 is TGTGCCAGCAGCCATGCAGGGGTCCCCTACGAGCAGTACTTC. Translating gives CASSHAGVPYEQYF.

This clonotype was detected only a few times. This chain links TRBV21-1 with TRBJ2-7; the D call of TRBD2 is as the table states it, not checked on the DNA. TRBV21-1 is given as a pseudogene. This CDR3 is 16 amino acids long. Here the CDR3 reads CASSPYHLAGAHEQYF. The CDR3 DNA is TGTGCCAGCAGCCCCTACCACCTAGCGGGAGCGCACGAGCAGTACTTC.